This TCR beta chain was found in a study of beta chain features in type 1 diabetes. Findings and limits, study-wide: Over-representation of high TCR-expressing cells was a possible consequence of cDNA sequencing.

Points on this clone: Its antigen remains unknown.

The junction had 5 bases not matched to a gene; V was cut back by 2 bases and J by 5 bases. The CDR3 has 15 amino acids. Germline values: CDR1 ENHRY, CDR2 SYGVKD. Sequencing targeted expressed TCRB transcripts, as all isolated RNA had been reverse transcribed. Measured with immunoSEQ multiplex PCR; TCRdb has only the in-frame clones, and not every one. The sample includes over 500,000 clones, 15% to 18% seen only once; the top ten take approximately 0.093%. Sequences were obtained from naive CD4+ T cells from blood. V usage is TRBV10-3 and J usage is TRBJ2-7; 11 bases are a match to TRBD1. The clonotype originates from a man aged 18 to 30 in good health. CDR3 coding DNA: TGTGCCATCAGTGAGCTACGGACAGGGGGCAACGAGCAGTACTTC. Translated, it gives CAISELRTGGNEQYF.